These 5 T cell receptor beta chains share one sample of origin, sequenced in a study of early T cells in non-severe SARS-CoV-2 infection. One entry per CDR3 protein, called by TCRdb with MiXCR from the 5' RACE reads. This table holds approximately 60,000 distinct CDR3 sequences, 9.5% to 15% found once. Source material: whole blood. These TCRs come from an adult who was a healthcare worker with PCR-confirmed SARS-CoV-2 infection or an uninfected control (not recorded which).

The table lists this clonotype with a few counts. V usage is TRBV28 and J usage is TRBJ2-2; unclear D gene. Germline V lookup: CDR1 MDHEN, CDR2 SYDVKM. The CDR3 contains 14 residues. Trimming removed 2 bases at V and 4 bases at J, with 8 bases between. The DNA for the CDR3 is TGTGCCAGCAGTTTACCATCCGGCACCGGGGAGCTGTTTTTT. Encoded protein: CASSLPSGTGELFF.

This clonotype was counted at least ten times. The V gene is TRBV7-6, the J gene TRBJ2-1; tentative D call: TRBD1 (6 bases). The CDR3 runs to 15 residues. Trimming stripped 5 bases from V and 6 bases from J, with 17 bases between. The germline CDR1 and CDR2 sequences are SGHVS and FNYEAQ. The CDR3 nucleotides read TGTGCCAGCAGCCGAGTTGGGGGCACATCCAATGAGCAGTTCTTC. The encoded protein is CASSRVGGTSNEQFF.

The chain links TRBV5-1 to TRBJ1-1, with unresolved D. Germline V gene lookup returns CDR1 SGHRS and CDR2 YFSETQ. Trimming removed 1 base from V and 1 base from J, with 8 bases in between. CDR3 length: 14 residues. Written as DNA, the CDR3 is TGCGCCAGCAGCTTGCTCGAGGCGAACACTGAAGCTTTCTTT. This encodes CASSLLEANTEAFF.

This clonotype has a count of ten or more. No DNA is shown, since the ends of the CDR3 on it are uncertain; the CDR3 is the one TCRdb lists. CDR3 sequence reads: CASRAGSTGSCFF. J is TRBJ2-2 and V is TRBV12-3 or TRBV12-4; TRBD2 is the table's D call and was not checked against the DNA. The CDR3 length is 13 residues, termini included.

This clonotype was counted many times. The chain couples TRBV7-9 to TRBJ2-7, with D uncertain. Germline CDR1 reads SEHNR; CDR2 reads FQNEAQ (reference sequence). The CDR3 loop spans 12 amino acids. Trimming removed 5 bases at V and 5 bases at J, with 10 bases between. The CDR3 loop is CASSPGRNEQYF. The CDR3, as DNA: TGTGCCAGCAGCCCTGGCCGGAACGAGCAGTACTTC.